The 28 T cell receptor beta chains presented below share a single source sample, sequenced in a study of regulatory T cells in long-lasting Graves disease (dated by TCRdb to the early 2020s). The sample's time point label, decoded: newly diagnosed GD, antithyroid drugs for less than 3 months. For both TCR sequencing and RNA sequencing, RNA was extracted from PBMCs using TRIzol. The method was multiplex PCR. TCRdb shows the sequencer as Illumina HiSeq 4000. To build TCR beta libraries, CDR3 regions were amplified by Arm-PCR using iRepertoire HTBI primers. In-frame beta chains were kept once TCRdb had trimmed the public reads at Q25 with fastp and called clones with MiXCR. CDR3 protein sequences are deduplicated, and each keeps its most common genes and DNA. This sample lists hundreds of thousands of distinct CDR3 sequences; about 13% were detected once. 8.5% to 10% of the sample is taken by the ten largest.

This same sample was also part of a study on T cells in Graves' hyperthyroidism and ophthalmopathy.

Sequencing was performed on peripheral blood mononuclear cells (PBMCs), taken at new diagnosis, from a patient treated with antithyroid drugs. These receptor sequences come from a man aged 25-40 years with Graves disease. Donor details come from another sample of the same person, matched by shared clones.

A few counts support this clonotype. This chain connects TRBV19 to TRBJ2-7, with 10 bases fitting TRBD2. CDR3 size: 15 residues. Trimming took 4 bases from V and 2 from J; bases not matched to a gene: 5. Germline CDR1 and CDR2: LNHDA and SQIVND (reference sequence). The CDR3 reads CASSTSGRGTYEQYF. The CDR3 region has the DNA TGTGCCAGTAGTACAAGCGGGAGGGGAACCTACGAGCAGTACTTC.

This clonotype was detected ten times or more. The genes are TRBV14 and TRBJ2-7; D is possibly TRBD1 (7 bases). This CDR3 comprises 15 residues. V was pared by 1 base and J by 4 bases, with 14 bases between. Germline CDR1 reads SGHDN; CDR2 reads FVKESK. The CDR3: CASSQVPRGRYEQYF. The CDR3 coding sequence is TGTGCCAGCAGCCAAGTCCCCAGGGGGAGGTACGAGCAGTACTTC.

This clonotype occurred many times. The chain carries TRBV27 and TRBJ2-7; D gene ambiguous. The V end lost 10 bases, the J end lost 3 bases, and 10 bases lay between the germline ends. This CDR3 region has 11 residues. CDR1 and CDR2 (germline): MNHEY, SMNVEV (reference sequence). The DNA of the CDR3 is TGTGCCACGCAGACGTTCTACGAGCAGTACTTC. It specifies CATQTFYEQYF.

The CDR3 coding sequence is TGCGCCAGCAGCCTAGGACACTCCCAAGAGACCCAGTACTTC. It specifies CASSLGHSQETQYF. The chain couples TRBV5-1 to TRBJ2-5, with D possibly matching TRBD1 (5 bases). Germline CDR1 reads SGHRS; CDR2 reads YFSETQ. This CDR3 region has 14 residues. V was shortened by 4 bases and J by 1 base, with 11 bases between the two germline ends.

At least ten counts were recorded for this clonotype. This chain connects TRBV24-1 to TRBJ2-1; 8 bases are a match to TRBD1. Trimming cost V 4 bases and J 7 bases; bases outside gene matches: 5. This CDR3 is 14 amino acids long. Germline V gene lookup returns CDR1 KGHDR and CDR2 SFDVKD. The CDR3 DNA reads TGTGCCACCAGTGAGGGACAGGCGATGAATGAGCAGTTCTTC. The encoded protein is CATSEGQAMNEQFF.

This clonotype was counted many times. The V and J genes are TRBV18 and TRBJ2-5; D gene ambiguous. Between the trimmed V and J ends, which lost 3 bases and 4 bases, there was a span of 6 bases. Germline CDR1 KGHSH, CDR2 LQKENI. The CDR3 is made up of 12 amino acids. The CDR3 here is CASSPWRETQYF. Here the CDR3 DNA reads TGTGCCAGCTCACCGTGGAGAGAGACCCAGTACTTC.

Many counts were recorded for this clonotype. This chain joins TRBV7-9 and TRBJ2-3, with 14 bases lining up with TRBD2. CDR3 length: 16 amino acids. Looked up from germline, CDR1 is SEHNR and CDR2 is FQNEAQ (reference sequence). The V segment lost 4 bases and the J segment 5 bases; nucleotides outside the gene matches: 5. The CDR3 reads CASSSGTSGSGDTQYF. The DNA of the CDR3 is TGTGCCAGCAGCTCGGGGACTAGCGGGAGTGGAGATACGCAGTATTTT.

Only a few counts were recorded for this clonotype. This chain uses TRBV18 with TRBJ1-4, with 9 bases that match TRBD1. V was clipped by 0 bases and J by 8 bases; unmatched bases: 4. Germline lookup yields CDR1 KGHSH and CDR2 LQKENI. CDR3 size: 15 residues. CDR3 in amino acids: CASSPPGQGNEKLFF. Written as DNA, the CDR3 is TGTGCCAGCTCACCACCGGGACAGGGAAACGAAAAACTGTTTTTT.

This clonotype has a handful of counts. Written as DNA, the CDR3 is TGTGCCAGCAGCGAGGACCTGTGGGCGGGAAAGTTCACCGGGGAGCTGTTTTTT. It encodes CASSEDLWAGKFTGELFF. This rearrangement joins TRBV9 to TRBJ2-2; the D gene is possibly TRBD2 (6 bases). CDR1 and CDR2 (germline): SGDLS, YYNGEE. This CDR3 region has 18 residues. The V and J ends lost 3 bases and 4 bases respectively, with 22 bases between them.

In this sample, this clonotype turned up a few times. CDR3 region: CAIGTMVEQFF. DNA for the CDR3: TGTGCCATCGGGACTATGGTTGAGCAGTTCTTC. This chain uses TRBV10-3 with TRBJ2-1; 7 positions agree with TRBD2. J lost 9 bases, V lost 8 bases, and 4 bases had no gene match. Per germline, CDR1 ENHRY and CDR2 SYGVKD. The CDR3 length is 11 residues.

The chain links TRBV24-1 to TRBJ2-7; 8 bases match TRBD2. The germline gives CDR1 KGHDR, CDR2 SFDVKD. CDR3 length: 16 amino acids. V lost 3 bases, J lost 3 bases, and 9 bases stayed unmatched. CDR3 protein: CATSDHAGGRGYEQYF. CDR3 DNA: TGTGCCACCAGTGATCATGCGGGAGGAAGGGGCTACGAGCAGTACTTC.

Ten or more counts support this clonotype. The chain couples TRBV6-2 or TRBV6-3 to TRBJ2-7; D is perhaps TRBD2 (5 bases). V lost 1 base and J lost 1, with 8 bases in between. CDR3 size: 14 residues. CDR1 is MNHEY, CDR2 SVGEGT, per germline. CDR3 residues: CASSYYGVSYEQYF. The CDR3 nucleotides read TGTGCCAGCAGTTACTACGGGGTATCCTACGAGCAGTACTTC.

V gene TRBV27 combines with J gene TRBJ2-3, with D perhaps being TRBD1 or TRBD2 (5 bases each). The end of the DNA fits TRBJ2-7 better, so the J call may be wrong. The CDR3 is made up of 15 amino acids. CDR1 MNHEY and CDR2 SMNVEV come from the germline V gene (reference sequence). CDR3 bases: TGTGCCAGCAGTTTATCGGTGGGACGGACCTACGAGCAGTACTTC. It is translated as CASSLSVGRTYEQYF.

This clonotype showed up many times. This chain links TRBV6-2 or TRBV6-3 with TRBJ2-5; D is perhaps TRBD1 (8 bases). The germline CDR1 and CDR2 sequences are MNHEY and SVGEGT. There are 15 residues in the CDR3. The V gene lost 6 bases and the J gene lost 2 bases, with 16 bases spanning the gap. The CDR3 DNA is TGTGCCAGCAGCTACAGGGGGGGGCAACAAGAGACCCAGTACTTC. It is translated as CASSYRGGQQETQYF.

This clonotype has a count of ten or more. The gene calls are TRBV7-2 and TRBJ2-5; no definite D call. This CDR3 has 15 amino acids. The V gene lost 5 bases and the J gene lost 0 bases, with 13 bases spanning the gap. Germline-derived CDR1 and CDR2 are SGHTA and FQGNSA. CDR3 in DNA: TGTGCCAGCAGCCCCCCCGGATGGTACCAAGAGACCCAGTACTTC. Translated: CASSPPGWYQETQYF.

This clonotype was picked up a small number of times. The chain links TRBV10-3 to TRBJ2-4; no firm D call. This CDR3 has 16 amino acids. The V gene's germline CDR1 is ENHRY and CDR2 SYGVKD. Between the trimmed V and J ends, which lost 4 bases and 0 bases, there was a span of 13 bases. CDR3 sequence (DNA): TGTGCCATCAGTGGCCCCCAGTTTGTAGCCAAAAACATTCAGTACTTC. It translates to CAISGPQFVAKNIQYF.

This clonotype came up many times. The chain carries TRBV5-1 and TRBJ2-7, with 11 nucleotides matching TRBD2. Germline values: CDR1 SGHRS, CDR2 YFSETQ. The CDR3 extends over 18 amino acids. Trimming removed 4 bases from V and 0 bases from J; junction bases left unmatched: 12. The CDR3 bases are TGCGCCAGCAGCCTCGGGCTAGCGGGAGGACCACTCTCCTACGAGCAGTACTTC. It is translated as CASSLGLAGGPLSYEQYF.

This clonotype was recorded at least ten times. The chain couples TRBV30 to TRBJ1-2, with 7 positions matching TRBD1. The V gene's germline CDR1 is GTSNPN and CDR2 SVGIG (reference sequence). CDR3 length: 13 residues. The V segment lost 3 bases and the J segment 3 bases; nucleotides outside the gene matches: 4. This chain's CDR3 is CAWRGQLHYGYTF. The DNA of the CDR3 is TGTGCCTGGAGGGGACAGCTCCACTATGGCTACACCTTC.

This clonotype was recorded at least ten times. The CDR3 loop is CASSGGGSSYNEQFF. The DNA of the CDR3 is TGTGCCAGCAGTGGTGGCGGTAGCTCCTACAATGAGCAGTTCTTC. V usage is TRBV9 and J usage is TRBJ2-1, with D uncertain. The CDR3 extends over 15 amino acids. V lost 5 bases, J lost 0 bases, and 12 bases lay in between. Germline CDR1 reads SGDLS; CDR2 reads YYNGEE.

This clonotype has just a few counts. V and J are TRBV20-1 and TRBJ2-1; D is possibly TRBD2 (6 bases). The germline CDR1 and CDR2 sequences are DFQATT and SNEGSKA (reference sequence). This CDR3 contains 16 residues. V gave up 1 base and J gave up 3 bases, with 16 bases separating them. The chain's CDR3 is CSARVRRLGGYNEQFF. The CDR3 nucleotides are TGCAGTGCTAGAGTTCGGAGACTAGGCGGCTACAATGAGCAGTTCTTC.

The chain is built from TRBV30 and TRBJ1-1; no clear D gene. CDR1 is GTSNPN, CDR2 SVGIG, per germline (reference sequence). Trimming stripped 0 bases from V and 0 bases from J, with 8 bases between. This CDR3 spans 14 amino acids. CDR3: CAWSVAYMNTEAFF. CDR3 in DNA: TGTGCCTGGAGTGTCGCGTATATGAACACTGAAGCTTTCTTT. Full variable domain (rest looked up from reference TRBV30 and TRBJ1-1): SQTIHQWPATLVQPVGSPLSLECTVEGTSNPNLYWYRQAAGRGLQLLFYSVGIGQISSEVPQNLSASRPQDRQFILSSKKLLLSDSGFYLCAWSVAYMNTEAFFGQGTRLTVV.

The chain employs TRBV7-8 and TRBJ1-1, with D unclear. The CDR3 covers 15 residues. V shed 0 bases and J shed 1 base, with 9 bases lying between them. The germline V gene encodes CDR1 SGHVS and CDR2 FQNEAQ. CDR3 nucleotides: TGTGCCAGCAGCTTAGCTATCGGGCAGAACACTGAAGCTTTCTTT. It is translated as CASSLAIGQNTEAFF.

This clonotype came up once. This may be a read error, as it is one base from a much larger clone. This rearrangement joins TRBV10-3 to TRBJ2-3; D unresolved. CDR3 size: 13 residues. Between the trimmed V and J ends, which lost 3 bases and 6 bases, there was a span of 10 bases. CDR1 ENHRY and CDR2 SYGVKD come from the germline V gene. The CDR3 coding sequence is TGTGCCATCAGTGAAGCTCGAGATGATACGCAGTATTTT. Translated, it gives CAISEARDDTQYF.

This clonotype was recorded a few times. The CDR3, as DNA: TGCAGTGCTAGAGGGGGTGAAGAGCAGTACTTC. Translated: CSARGGEEQYF. The genes are TRBV20-1 and TRBJ2-7; D unresolved. Germline CDR1 and CDR2: DFQATT and SNEGSKA (reference sequence). The CDR3 is 11 amino acids. Trimming cost V 1 base and J 7 bases, with 8 bases left between them.

This clonotype was picked up many times. This chain links TRBV11-2 with TRBJ2-2; 10 nucleotides match TRBD2. The junction had 8 bases not matched to a gene; V was cut back by 3 bases and J by 1 base. In germline, CDR1 is SGHAT, CDR2 FQNNGV. The CDR3 is 18 amino acids. The chain's CDR3 is CASSFRLAGVGNTGELFF. CDR3 sequence (DNA): TGTGCCAGCAGCTTCAGGCTAGCGGGAGTGGGGAACACCGGGGAGCTGTTTTTT.

This rearrangement joins TRBV2 to TRBJ1-2, with 7 nucleotides matching TRBD1. From germline, CDR1 is SNHLY and CDR2 FYNNEI. The V segment lost 11 bases and the J segment 4 bases; nucleotides outside the gene matches: 13. CDR3 length: 14 residues. This CDR3 is CAEGTVRRGYGYTF. In DNA, the CDR3 is TGTGCCGAGGGGACAGTCCGACGAGGCTATGGCTACACCTTC.

The sample holds many counts of this clonotype. The rearrangement joins TRBV12-3 or TRBV12-4 to TRBJ2-1; 13 bases agree with TRBD2. The CDR3 loop spans 16 amino acids. Losses at the gene ends were 6 bases for V and 8 bases for J; bases not matched to a gene: 10. The CDR3 nucleotides read TGTGCCAGCAGGGACGACGGGACTAGCGGGACCCATGAGCAGTTCTTC. This gives the protein CASRDDGTSGTHEQFF.

Concerning this clonotype: A much larger clone differs by one base, so this may be a read error. The chain is built from TRBV12-3 or TRBV12-4 and TRBJ2-1; D perhaps matches TRBD1 (6 bases). The CDR3 totals 16 residues. Trimming cost V 7 bases and J 2 bases, with 18 bases left between them. The CDR3 bases are TGTGCCAGCAACGATTTTCCGGGACAAGCCTACAATGAGCAGTTCTTC. It translates to CASNDFPGQAYNEQFF.